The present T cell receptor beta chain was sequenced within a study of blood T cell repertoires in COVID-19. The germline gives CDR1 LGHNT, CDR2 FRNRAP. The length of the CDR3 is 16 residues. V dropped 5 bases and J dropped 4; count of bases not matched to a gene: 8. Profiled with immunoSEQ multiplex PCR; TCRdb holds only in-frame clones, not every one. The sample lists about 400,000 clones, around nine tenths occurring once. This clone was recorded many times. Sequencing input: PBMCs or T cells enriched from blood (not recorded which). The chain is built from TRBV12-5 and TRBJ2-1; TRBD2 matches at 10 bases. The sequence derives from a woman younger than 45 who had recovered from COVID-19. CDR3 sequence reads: CASGPEGLARYNEQFF. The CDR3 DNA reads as TGTGCTAGTGGTCCAGAGGGACTAGCGAGGTACAATGAGCAGTTCTTC.